This is a list of T cell receptor beta chains from one sample in a study of technical replicates of blood from several donors. Profiled with immunoSEQ multiplex PCR; TCRdb holds only in-frame clones, not every one. The profile shows tens of thousands of clones, roughly 92% of them singletons. Material for sequencing was T cells isolated from PBMCs. Source of these receptors: a human donor in good health. The CDR3 runs from the conserved cysteine through the conserved F or W. A D gene is named only where the DNA matches it firmly. Only some rows state a clone size, as once, few, many or a class for expanded clones.

clone size: NA
J gene: TRBJ1-1
D gene: NA
V gene: TRBV5-1
CDR3 protein: CASSLGGQEAFF
CDR3 DNA: TGCGCCAGCAGCTTGGGGGGGCAGGAAGCTTTCTTT

clone size: few
J gene: TRBJ1-2
D gene: NA
V gene: TRBV2
CDR3 protein: CASFGGYYGYTF
CDR3 DNA: TGTGCCAGCTTCGGCGGATACTATGGCTACACCTTC

clone size: NA
J gene: TRBJ2-5
D gene: TRBD1
V gene: TRBV4-3
CDR3 protein: CASSQGRGLWDRVQETQYF
CDR3 DNA: TGCGCCAGCAGCCAAGGAAGGGGCTTATGGGACAGGGTCCAAGAGACCCAGTACTTC

clone size: NA
J gene: TRBJ2-1
D gene: NA
V gene: TRBV9
CDR3 protein: CASSVVRGTYNEQFF
CDR3 DNA: TGTGCCAGCAGCGTAGTGCGGGGCACCTACAATGAGCAGTTCTTC

clone size: NA
J gene: TRBJ1-4
D gene: TRBD1
V gene: TRBV5-4
CDR3 protein: CASSYRGVEEKLFF
CDR3 DNA: TGTGCCAGCAGCTACAGGGGAGTAGAAGAAAAACTGTTTTTT

clone size: NA
J gene: TRBJ1-1
D gene: TRBD1
V gene: TRBV28
CDR3 protein: CASRTGGMNTEAFF
CDR3 DNA: TGTGCCAGCAGGACAGGGGGCATGAACACTGAAGCTTTCTTT

clone size: NA
J gene: TRBJ2-1
D gene: TRBD2
V gene: TRBV30
CDR3 protein: CAWSGLAGVVNEQFF
CDR3 DNA: TGTGCCTGGAGTGGACTAGCGGGAGTAGTGAATGAGCAGTTCTTC

clone size: NA
J gene: TRBJ2-1
D gene: TRBD2
V gene: TRBV5-1
CDR3 protein: CASSPLAGSYNEQFF
CDR3 DNA: TGCGCCAGCAGCCCACTAGCGGGGTCCTACAATGAGCAGTTCTTC

clone size: NA
J gene: TRBJ2-7
D gene: NA
V gene: TRBV5-1
CDR3 protein: CASSLAGAPQGEQYF
CDR3 DNA: TGCGCCAGCAGCTTGGCTGGAGCACCTCAAGGCGAGCAGTACTTC

clone size: NA
J gene: TRBJ2-7
D gene: NA
V gene: TRBV9
CDR3 protein: CASSVAGGDEQYF
CDR3 DNA: TGTGCCAGCAGCGTAGCTGGAGGGGACGAGCAGTACTTC

clone size: NA
J gene: TRBJ1-4
D gene: NA
V gene: TRBV6-1
CDR3 protein: CASSAQGLDTNEKLFF
CDR3 DNA: TGTGCCAGCAGTGCCCAGGGGCTAGATACTAATGAAAAACTGTTTTTT

clone size: NA
J gene: TRBJ2-7
D gene: TRBD2
V gene: TRBV7-9
CDR3 protein: CASSLVLGGLAGPYNEQYF
CDR3 DNA: TGTGCCAGCAGCTTAGTTCTTGGGGGACTAGCGGGACCCTATAACGAGCAGTACTTC

clone size: NA
J gene: TRBJ2-3
D gene: TRBD1
V gene: TRBV9
CDR3 protein: CASRRTGESADTQYF
CDR3 DNA: TGTGCCAGCAGAAGAACAGGGGAGTCTGCGGATACGCAGTATTTT

clone size: NA
J gene: TRBJ1-1
D gene: NA
V gene: TRBV7-3
CDR3 protein: CASSDMNTEAFF
CDR3 DNA: TGTGCCAGCAGCGACATGAACACTGAAGCTTTCTTT

clone size: NA
J gene: TRBJ2-1
D gene: TRBD2
V gene: TRBV4-1
CDR3 protein: CASSPALKREIPNEQFF
CDR3 DNA: TGCGCCAGCAGCCCCGCCTTGAAGCGGGAGATACCCAATGAGCAGTTCTTC

clone size: few
J gene: TRBJ1-5
D gene: NA
V gene: TRBV6-5
CDR3 protein: CASSLVAGEGQPQHF
CDR3 DNA: TGTGCCAGCAGTTTAGTGGCAGGGGAGGGGCAGCCCCAGCATTTT

clone size: NA
J gene: TRBJ2-5
D gene: NA
V gene: TRBV6-1
CDR3 protein: CASSEVWTPRRETQYF
CDR3 DNA: TGTGCCAGCAGTGAAGTATGGACTCCCAGGAGGGAGACCCAGTACTTC

clone size: NA
J gene: TRBJ2-3
D gene: NA
V gene: TRBV9
CDR3 protein: CASSAQTDTQYF
CDR3 DNA: TGTGCCAGCAGCGCGCAGACAGATACGCAGTATTTT

clone size: few
J gene: TRBJ2-7
D gene: TRBD2
V gene: TRBV5-1
CDR3 protein: CASSLVSGTAQYF
CDR3 DNA: TGCGCCAGCAGTTTGGTTAGCGGGACCGCTCAGTACTTC

clone size: NA
J gene: TRBJ2-6
D gene: TRBD1
V gene: TRBV5-6
CDR3 protein: CASSSPGQGAANVLTF
CDR3 DNA: TGTGCCAGCAGCTCCCCGGGACAGGGGGCGGCCAACGTCCTGACTTTC

clone size: NA
J gene: TRBJ1-5
D gene: NA
V gene: TRBV19
CDR3 protein: CASQTGGNQPQHF
CDR3 DNA: TGTGCCAGTCAAACGGGGGGCAATCAGCCCCAGCATTTT

clone size: NA
J gene: TRBJ1-3
D gene: NA
V gene: TRBV7-8
CDR3 protein: CASSLGLSSGNTIYF
CDR3 DNA: TGTGCCAGCAGCTTAGGTCTGAGCTCTGGAAACACCATATATTTT

clone size: NA
J gene: TRBJ1-5
D gene: NA
V gene: TRBV5-6
CDR3 protein: CASSLGWGGPDQPQHF
CDR3 DNA: TGTGCCAGCAGCTTGGGATGGGGGGGCCCGGATCAGCCCCAGCATTTT

clone size: NA
J gene: TRBJ1-1
D gene: NA
V gene: TRBV9
CDR3 protein: CASSVGGSTEAFF
CDR3 DNA: TGTGCCAGCAGCGTAGGAGGATCCACTGAAGCTTTCTTT

clone size: NA
J gene: TRBJ1-2
D gene: NA
V gene: TRBV19
CDR3 protein: CASSEGRMRAGYTF
CDR3 DNA: TGTGCCAGTAGTGAAGGTCGGATGAGGGCTGGCTACACCTTC

clone size: NA
J gene: TRBJ1-2
D gene: TRBD1
V gene: TRBV30
CDR3 protein: CAWLSDRTANYGYTF
CDR3 DNA: TGTGCCTGGTTGTCGGACAGGACCGCTAACTATGGCTACACCTTC

clone size: once
J gene: TRBJ1-4
D gene: NA
V gene: TRBV5-1
CDR3 protein: CASSWGRGATNEKLFF
CDR3 DNA: TGCGCCAGCAGCTGGGGCAGGGGCGCAACTAATGAAAAACTGTTTTTT

clone size: NA
J gene: TRBJ1-1
D gene: TRBD1
V gene: TRBV28
CDR3 protein: CASSSIQGRAFF
CDR3 DNA: TGTGCCAGCAGTTCAATACAGGGGCGGGCTTTCTTT

clone size: NA
J gene: TRBJ2-2
D gene: TRBD1
V gene: TRBV2
CDR3 protein: CASSGQGANTGELFF
CDR3 DNA: TGTGCCAGCAGTGGACAGGGGGCGAACACCGGGGAGCTGTTTTTT

clone size: NA
J gene: TRBJ2-5
D gene: TRBD2
V gene: TRBV2
CDR3 protein: CASSEELAGQETQYF
CDR3 DNA: TGTGCCAGCAGTGAGGAACTAGCGGGACAAGAGACCCAGTACTTC